One sample yielded the 16 T cell receptor beta chains listed below, sequenced in a study of cytomegalovirus exposure and HLA in healthy donors. This PCR relied on a set of 60 Vbeta primers and 13 Jbeta primers. Sequencing used immunoSEQ multiplex PCR; TCRdb keeps in-frame clones, though not all of them. The data contain about 61,000 clones, 89% of them singletons. The sample consisted of PBMCs. These receptors were taken from a man under 40 in good health and CMV-seropositive.

V usage is TRBV5-8 and J usage is TRBJ2-2, with D unresolved. Germline CDR1 is SGHTS and CDR2 is YDEGEE. The CDR3 runs to 16 residues. V lost 0 bases to trimming and J lost 1 base, with 10 bases between them. The CDR3 reads CASSLGAGLNTGELFF. The CDR3 DNA follows: TGTGCCAGCAGCTTGGGGGCAGGCTTGAACACCGGGGAGCTGTTTTTT. Combining the CDR3 with reference TRBV5-8 and TRBJ2-2 gives the whole variable domain EAGVTQSPTHLIKTRGQQATLRCSPISGHTSVYWYQQALGLGLQFLLWYDEGEERNRGNFPPRFSGRQFPNYSSELNVNALELEDSALYLCASSLGAGLNTGELFFGEGSRLTVL.

This chain joins TRBV6-5 and TRBJ1-2; a weak D match, TRBD1 (5 bases). V was shortened by 2 bases and J by 8 bases, with 12 bases between the two germline ends. This CDR3 spans 13 amino acids. In germline, CDR1 is MNHEY, CDR2 SVGAGI. DNA of the CDR3: TGTGCCAGCAGTTACGCGGACAAAGAGGGCTACACCTTC. As protein: CASSYADKEGYTF.

CDR3 nucleotides: TGTGCCTGGAGGGGGGGGGCGGCCTACAATGAGCAGTTCTTC. Its protein is CAWRGGAAYNEQFF. The rearrangement uses TRBV30 and TRBJ2-1; TRBD2 is a possible D gene (7 bases). The CDR3 sequence is 14 residues long. Germline V lookup: CDR1 GTSNPN, CDR2 SVGIG (reference sequence). V was clipped by 3 bases and J by 2 bases, with 11 bases between them.

The chain carries TRBV7-8 and TRBJ1-1, with D possibly matching TRBD1 (5 bases). This CDR3 has 12 residues. Germline assignment: CDR1 SGHVS and CDR2 FQNEAQ. V lost 5 bases to trimming and J lost 3 bases, with 7 bases between them. This CDR3 reads CASSGGYTEAFF. DNA for the CDR3: TGTGCCAGCAGCGGGGGGTACACTGAAGCTTTCTTT.

This chain joins TRBV5-4 and TRBJ2-1; 7 bases line up with TRBD2. The CDR3 is 18 amino acids. CDR1 SGHNT and CDR2 YYREEE come from the germline V gene (reference sequence). The junction had 16 bases not matched to a gene; V was cut back by 4 bases and J by 3 bases. CDR3 coding DNA: TGTGCCAGCAGCATTTTATCGTGGGGCGGGAGATTCTACAATGAGCAGTTCTTC. This translates into CASSILSWGGRFYNEQFF.

V and J are TRBV7-2 and TRBJ2-7; 8 bases fit TRBD2. Germline lookup yields CDR1 SGHTA and CDR2 FQGNSA. V shed 1 base and J 0 bases; nucleotides not matched to a gene: 5. The CDR3 covers 16 residues. This CDR3 reads CASSLGAGGSSYEQYF. In DNA form, the CDR3 reads TGTGCCAGCAGCTTAGGCGCGGGAGGTAGCTCCTACGAGCAGTACTTC.

This clone was counted between two and nine times. The CDR3 region has the DNA TGTGCCAGCAGCTTAGAGGTCCTAGCAGAGACCCAGTACTTC. The encoded protein is CASSLEVLAETQYF. The chain employs TRBV7-6 and TRBJ2-5; D is possibly TRBD2 (5 bases). The germline V gene encodes CDR1 SGHVS and CDR2 FNYEAQ. The CDR3 has 14 amino acids. The V end lost 1 base, the J end lost 4 bases, and 10 bases lay between the germline ends. The full variable domain, in which reference TRBV7-6 and TRBJ2-5 provide the parts outside the CDR3, is GAGVSQSPRYKVTKRGQDVALRCDPISGHVSLYWYRQALGQGPEFLTYFNYEAQQDKSGLPNDRFSAERPEGSISTLTIQRTEQRDSAMYRCASSLEVLAETQYFGPGTRLLVL.

The chain combines TRBV21-1 with TRBJ1-5. TRBV21-1 is flagged as a pseudogene. The CDR3 sequence is 14 residues long. The CDR3 loop is CASSKGGDNQPQHF. DNA for the CDR3: TGTGCCAGCAGCAAGGGAGGGGACAATCAGCCCCAGCATTTT.

This chain joins TRBV30 and TRBJ1-2; D gene uncertain. The CDR3 spans 12 residues. Germline V gene data show CDR1 as GTSNPN and CDR2 as SVGIG (reference sequence). The V end was cut by 6 bases, the J end by 7 bases, with 15 bases between. As DNA, the CDR3 is TGTGCCTGCCCCTACAGAGAACTTGGCTACACCTTC. It yields the protein CACPYRELGYTF.

The rearrangement uses TRBV20-1 and TRBJ2-7; D unclear. Trimming removed 3 bases from V and 5 bases from J, with 8 bases in between. CDR3 length: 11 residues. Germline CDR1 DFQATT, CDR2 SNEGSKA (reference sequence). CDR3 in DNA: TGCAGTGCTAGGGGCGTTCACGAGCAGTACTTC. This encodes CSARGVHEQYF.

The CDR3 bases are TGTGCCAGCAGCCGAGCGTCCGGGATAAACTACGAGCAGTACTTC. Protein: CASSRASGINYEQYF. V usage is TRBV14 and J usage is TRBJ2-5; TRBD2 is a possible D gene (5 bases). The J call could be wrong; TRBJ2-7 is a better fit for the DNA end. This CDR3 region has 15 residues. The germline gives CDR1 SGHDN, CDR2 FVKESK.

This clone was detected a few times. J is TRBJ2-7 and V is TRBV5-6, with D perhaps TRBD2 (5 bases). Germline V gene sequence: CDR1 SGHDT, CDR2 YYEEEE. The CDR3 has 15 residues. V lost 4 bases, J lost 0 bases, and 14 bases lay in between. The CDR3 is CASSPGSGSSYEQYF. The CDR3 nucleotides read TGTGCCAGCAGCCCCGGGTCGGGGAGCTCCTACGAGCAGTACTTC.

The chain links TRBV7-9 to TRBJ1-2, with 8 nucleotides matching TRBD1. Germline-derived CDR1 and CDR2 are SEHNR and FQNEAQ (reference sequence). V shed 1 base and J 5 bases; nucleotides not matched to a gene: 3. The CDR3 loop spans 14 amino acids. The CDR3 loop reads CASSLGTGGYGYTF. CDR3 nucleotides: TGTGCCAGCAGCTTAGGTACAGGGGGATATGGCTACACCTTC.

V is TRBV7-2 and J is TRBJ2-7; 10 bases are a match to TRBD1. CDR1 is SGHTA and CDR2 is FQGNSA in the germline V gene. V trimming: 4 bases; J trimming: 2 bases; junction bases outside the gene matches: 5. The CDR3 totals 15 residues. This CDR3 reads CASSSAGTGAYEQYF. The CDR3 bases are TGTGCCAGCAGCTCAGCCGGGACAGGGGCCTACGAGCAGTACTTC.

Remarks on this clone: Additional DNA sequences in this sample encode the identical CDR3. The gene calls are TRBV30 and TRBJ1-6; 10 bases line up with TRBD1. V shed 5 bases, J shed 10 bases, and the junction held 11 bases outside the gene matches. Germline V gene lookup returns CDR1 GTSNPN and CDR2 SVGIG (reference sequence). The CDR3 spans 15 residues. This CDR3 is CAWQTGGLRDSPLHF. The CDR3 region has the DNA TGTGCCTGGCAGACAGGGGGCCTCCGGGACTCACCCCTCCACTTT.

This sequence joins TRBV30 and TRBJ2-2, with 10 nucleotides matching TRBD1. The V gene end was trimmed by 7 bases and the J gene end by 9 bases; junction bases not matched to a gene: 8. Germline CDR1 and CDR2: GTSNPN and SVGIG (reference sequence). The CDR3 loop spans 13 amino acids. CDR3 nucleotide sequence: TGTGCCTACCGGGACAGGGGATTCCGGGAGCTGTTTTTT. It codes for CAYRDRGFRELFF.